The clone carrying this T cell receptor (beta chain) was seen a handful of times. No antigen is known for it. This sample is drawn from a study of regulatory T cells in long-lasting Graves disease. Study at large: Antithyroid drugs had been taken by newly diagnosed Graves' patients for under 3 months.

CDR3 regions were amplified by Arm-PCR using iRepertoire HTBI primers to build TCR beta libraries. TCRdb re-analysed the multiplex PCR reads in MiXCR, keeping a single row per CDR3 protein. The sample has some 330,000 distinct CDR3 sequences, about an eighth seen once. This CDR3 contains 15 residues. V gave up 3 bases and J gave up 1 base, with 12 bases separating them. Germline CDR1 and CDR2: LNHDA and SQIVND (reference sequence). The study's findings and limits: With persistent disease, TRBV28, TRBJ1-2 and TRBJ2-5 were the favored segments.

Time point specified: newly diagnosed GD, antithyroid drugs for less than 3 months. From RNA extracted from PBMCs, the TCR library was made. The collection involved drawing around 10 milliliters of peripheral blood into EDTA tubes. This same sample was also taken into another study, of T cells in Graves' hyperthyroidism and ophthalmopathy. That paper adds: HTBI primers drove first-round RT-PCR of the TCR CDR3.

The TCR originated in a woman younger than 35 with Graves disease. The chain couples TRBV19 to TRBJ1-1; no clear D. Source: peripheral blood mononuclear cells (PBMCs), taken at new diagnosis, from a patient treated with antithyroid drugs. CDR3 nucleotide sequence: TGTGCCAGTAGTATCCCCGGAGTGTCGAACACTGAAGCTTTCTTT. Translation: CASSIPGVSNTEAFF.